This TCR beta chain was found in a study of OX40 agonist ivuxolimab in advanced cancers. About the full investigation: Ivuxolimab was an agonistic, fully human IgG2 monoclonal antibody directed against OX40 (CD134), a costimulatory receptor. Intravenous ivuxolimab was administered to patients every 2 weeks at six dose levels: 0.01, 0.1, 0.3, 1.5, 3 and 10 mg/kg. Of the 50 or so patients in dose escalation, some 19 had hepatocellular carcinoma, some 15 had melanoma, 9 had renal cell carcinoma and 9 had head and neck cancer. In the dose-escalation cohort, 75% to 90% of patients were male, and the mean age was 60 years with a range of roughly 23 to 79. Patients were allowed to have had prior anti-PD-1, anti-PD-L1 or anti-CTLA-4 therapy, and 40% of the dose-escalation patients had been treated with checkpoint inhibitors. Partial responses were achieved by three dose-escalation patients, of whom one had hepatocellular carcinoma and two had cutaneous melanoma. The point of sequencing TCRbeta in the periphery was to test whether ivuxolimab changed TCR sequence diversity and drove clonal T-cell expansion. The paper covers the monotherapy dose-escalation part of the phase I ivuxolimab trial, which included N of about 56 patients.

A remark on this clone: Its antigen is not yet known. Base-call qualities are not available, and no considerably larger clone is one nucleotide away.

Genomic DNA was extracted from sorted cells for sequencing of the TCRbeta CDR3 region. The immunoSEQ Assay was used to sequence the TCRbeta CDR3 regions. Sourced from immuneACCESS, this table was stored by TCRdb with only in-frame sequences that have V and J called. A share of the clones is absent; for the studies checked, an unresolved V gene accounts for under half, and the remainder has no known explanation. The sample table lists roughly 93,000 clones, approximately 80% of them with a count of one. The top ten clones comprise around 5.5% of the sample. Overall study outcomes, separate from this receptor: Low levels of normalized T-cell clonal expansion were also seen in some nonresponding patients. Partial responders in the 0.1-3.0 mg/kg groups had among the lowest normalized peripheral clonal expansion, especially among CD8+ T cells. Antigen specificity was not determined for the clonally expanded peripheral T cells. At doses of 0.1 to 3.0 mg/kg, clonal expansion of both CD4+ and CD8+ blood T cells was observed from baseline to week 6. On average, CD8+ T cells showed more expanded clones than CD4+ T cells after ivuxolimab.

The trial excluded patients who had a history of autoimmune disease or who were on systemic immunosuppression. Peripheral blood for TCR sequencing was collected from all dose cohorts at baseline, on cycle 4 day 1, and on cycle 7 day 1. The samples were taken from a phase I, first-in-human, multicenter, open-label dose-escalation trial of ivuxolimab. Adults with locally advanced or metastatic melanoma, renal cell carcinoma, hepatocellular carcinoma or head and neck squamous cell carcinoma were enrolled in the trial. CD4+ and CD8+ T cells were sorted separately from peripheral blood before TCR sequencing. The CDR3 covers 16 residues, taking in both the cysteine and the phenylalanine. Only the CDR3 part of the read is kept: 48 bases, read in frame from the first base.

The source was CD4+ or CD8+ T cells sorted from blood, collected in a trial of the OX40 agonist ivuxolimab. The source is an adult with an advanced solid tumor such as melanoma, head and neck, liver or kidney cancer. Here the chain combines TRBV21-1 and TRBJ1-5; the table calls TRBD1, which could not be checked here. TRBV21-1 is noted as a pseudogene. The CDR3 protein is CASSKVQEYSNQPQHF. The nucleotide sequence reads TGTGCCAGCAGCAAAGTCCAGGAATATAGCAATCAGCCCCAGCATTTT.